These T cell receptor beta chains were read from a single sample in a study of blood T cell repertoires in COVID-19. Produced via immunoSEQ multiplex PCR; TCRdb's table is partial and in-frame only. The table shows a few hundred thousand clones, with 91% occurring only once. The sequencing sample was made of PBMCs or T cells enriched from blood (not recorded which). These receptors all come from a human donor in a cohort exposed to, infected with or recovered from COVID-19 (not recorded which). The donor label of this sample is uncertain. Both conserved end residues are part of each CDR3. D genes are given only for firm matches. Size is stated for part of the rows, as once, few or many counts, or as a class when the clone is expanded.

j_call | v_call | d_call | clone_size | cdr3_aa | cdr3_nt
TRBJ2-1 | TRBV27 | . | . | CASSLLAYNEQFF | TGTGCCAGCAGTTTATTAGCTTACAATGAGCAGTTCTTC
TRBJ2-1 | TRBV19 | TRBD1 | . | CASSKGWTGFNEQFF | TGTGCCAGTAGTAAAGGTTGGACAGGGTTCAATGAGCAGTTCTTC
TRBJ1-6 | TRBV19 | TRBD1 | . | CASSIGDSRNSPLHF | TGTGCCAGTAGTATCGGGGACAGTCGTAATTCACCCCTCCACTTT
TRBJ1-2 | TRBV10-3 | TRBD1 | . | CAISDWDRGYGYTF | TGTGCCATCAGTGACTGGGACAGGGGGTATGGCTACACCTTC
TRBJ2-1 | TRBV7-3 | . | once | CASSLMGGAGNEQFF | TGTGCCAGCAGCTTAATGGGCGGGGCTGGCAATGAGCAGTTCTTC
TRBJ1-2 | TRBV4-1 | TRBD1 | . | CASSQDGQGGNYGYTF | TGCGCCAGCAGCCAGGATGGACAGGGTGGTAACTATGGCTACACCTTC
TRBJ1-1 | TRBV4-1 | . | . | CASSQVRGKGTEAFF | TGCGCCAGCAGCCAAGTACGGGGGAAGGGCACTGAAGCTTTCTTT
TRBJ1-1 | TRBV4-1 | . | . | CASRQTGNTEAFF | TGCGCCAGCAGACAGACAGGGAACACTGAAGCTTTCTTT
TRBJ1-2 | TRBV19 | . | . | CASSPRREGYTF | TGTGCCAGTAGTCCCCGGCGGGAGGGCTACACCTTC
TRBJ1-3 | TRBV5-1 | TRBD1 | . | CASSPGQGGNTIYF | TGCGCCAGCAGCCCCGGACAGGGTGGAAACACCATATATTTT
TRBJ1-2 | TRBV29-1 | . | . | CSVETQGTLLNYGYTF | TGCAGCGTTGAAACGCAGGGTACCCTCCTTAACTATGGCTACACCTTC
TRBJ1-3 | TRBV6-1 | . | . | CASSEPGGRDGGNTIYF | TGTGCCAGCAGTGAACCGGGGGGTAGGGACGGTGGAAACACCATATATTTT
TRBJ2-3 | TRBV4-1 | . | . | CASSQDQTGGSTDTQYF | TGCGCCAGCAGCCAAGATCAGACGGGGGGCAGCACAGATACGCAGTATTTT
TRBJ1-1 | TRBV4-3 | TRBD1 | . | CASSLAGTGNTEAFF | TGCGCCAGCAGCCTAGCCGGGACAGGGAACACTGAAGCTTTCTTT
TRBJ1-5 | TRBV2 | . | . | CASSGASNQPQHF | TGTGCCAGCAGTGGGGCGAGCAATCAGCCCCAGCATTTT
TRBJ1-1 | TRBV30 | . | . | CAWRRVNTEAFF | TGTGCCTGGAGGAGGGTTAACACTGAAGCTTTCTTT
TRBJ1-3 | TRBV7-6 | . | . | CASSFVRAGGASGNTIYF | TGTGCCAGCAGCTTTGTCAGGGCGGGAGGGGCGTCCGGAAACACCATATATTTT
TRBJ2-5 | TRBV7-9 | TRBD2 | . | CASSGGAKQETQYF | TGTGCCAGTAGCGGGGGGGCCAAGCAAGAGACCCAGTACTTC
TRBJ1-1 | TRBV12-3/TRBV12-4 | TRBD1 | . | CASVTGGTEAFF | TGTGCCAGCGTTACAGGGGGCACTGAAGCTTTCTTT
TRBJ2-3 | TRBV19 | TRBD1 | . | CASSMGRGPSDTQYF | TGTGCCAGTAGTATGGGCAGGGGGCCCTCAGATACGCAGTATTTT
TRBJ2-6 | TRBV19 | . | . | CASSISQGANVLTF | TGTGCCAGTAGTATCTCTCAGGGGGCCAACGTCCTGACTTTC
TRBJ1-6 | TRBV3-1/TRBV3-2 | TRBD1 | . | CASSPRQGHYNSPLHF | TGTGCCAGCAGCCCCCGACAGGGACATTATAATTCACCCCTCCACTTT
TRBJ2-3 | TRBV3-1/TRBV3-2 | . | . | CASSQGGALTGSRDTQYF | TGTGCCAGCAGCCAAGGGGGGGCGTTGACAGGGTCGAGGGATACGCAGTATTTT
TRBJ2-7 | TRBV4-2 | . | few | CASSQEVAAYEQYF | TGTGCCAGCAGCCAAGAGGTTGCGGCCTACGAGCAGTACTTC
TRBJ2-3 | TRBV5-1 | TRBD1 | . | CASSPGGQTTDTQYF | TGCGCCAGCAGCCCTGGGGGACAGACAACAGATACGCAGTATTTT
TRBJ2-6 | TRBV4-1 | TRBD1 | . | CASSQVGAQGVSGANVLTF | TGCGCCAGCAGCCAAGTAGGAGCACAGGGGGTCTCTGGGGCCAACGTCCTGACTTTC
TRBJ2-2 | TRBV27 | TRBD1 | once | CASSLPPGTGRVTGELFF | TGTGCCAGCAGCCTCCCCCCCGGGACAGGGCGGGTCACCGGGGAGCTGTTTTTT
TRBJ1-1 | TRBV14 | TRBD1 | . | CASSKGQGRTEAFF | TGTGCCAGCAGCAAGGGACAGGGGCGGACTGAAGCTTTCTTT
TRBJ1-1 | TRBV19 | . | . | CASRNTNTEAFF | TGTGCCAGTAGAAACACGAACACTGAAGCTTTCTTT
TRBJ2-5 | TRBV3-1/TRBV3-2 | TRBD1 | . | CASSQEQTGLATQYF | TGTGCCAGCAGCCAAGAACAGACAGGGTTGGCGACCCAGTACTTC